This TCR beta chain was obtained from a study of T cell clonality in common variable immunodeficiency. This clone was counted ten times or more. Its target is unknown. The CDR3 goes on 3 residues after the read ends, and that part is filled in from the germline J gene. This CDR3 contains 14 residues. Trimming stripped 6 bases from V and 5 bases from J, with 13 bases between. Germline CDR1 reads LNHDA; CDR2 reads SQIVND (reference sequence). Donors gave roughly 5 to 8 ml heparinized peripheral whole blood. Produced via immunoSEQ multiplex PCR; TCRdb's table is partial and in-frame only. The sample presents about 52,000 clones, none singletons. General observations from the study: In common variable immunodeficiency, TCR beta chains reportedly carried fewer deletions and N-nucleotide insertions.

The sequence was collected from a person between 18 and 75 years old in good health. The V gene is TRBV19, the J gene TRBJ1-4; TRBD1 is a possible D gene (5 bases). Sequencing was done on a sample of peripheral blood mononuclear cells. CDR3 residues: CASRDLAGNEKLFF. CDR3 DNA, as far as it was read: TGTGCCAGTAGAGACCTGGCAGGGAATGAAAAA.